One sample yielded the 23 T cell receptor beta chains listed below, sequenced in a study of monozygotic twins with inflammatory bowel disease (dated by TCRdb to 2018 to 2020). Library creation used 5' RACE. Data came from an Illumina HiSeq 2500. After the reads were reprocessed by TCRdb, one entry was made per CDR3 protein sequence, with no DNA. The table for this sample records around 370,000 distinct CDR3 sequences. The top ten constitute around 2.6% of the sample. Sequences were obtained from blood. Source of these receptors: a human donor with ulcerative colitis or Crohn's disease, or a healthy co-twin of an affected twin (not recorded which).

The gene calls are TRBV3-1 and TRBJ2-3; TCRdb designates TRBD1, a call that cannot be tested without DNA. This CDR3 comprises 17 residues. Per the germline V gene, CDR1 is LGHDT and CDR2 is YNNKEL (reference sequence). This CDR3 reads CASSQLMGLESTDTQYF.

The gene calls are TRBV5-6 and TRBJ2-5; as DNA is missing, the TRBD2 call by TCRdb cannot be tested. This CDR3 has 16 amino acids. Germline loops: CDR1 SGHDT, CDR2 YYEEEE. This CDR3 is CASSLRTSGVVETQYF.

CDR3 protein: CSALQPVAGGPLDYEQYF. The chain recombines TRBV20-1 with TRBJ2-7; as DNA is missing, the TRBD2 call by TCRdb cannot be tested. Germline loops: CDR1 DFQATT, CDR2 SNEGSKA (reference sequence). This CDR3 contains 18 residues.

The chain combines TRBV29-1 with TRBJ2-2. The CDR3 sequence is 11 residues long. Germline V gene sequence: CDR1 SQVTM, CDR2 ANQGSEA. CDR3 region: CSVGFTGELFF.

CDR3 sequence reads: CSVVGWGSATNTGELFF. The chain is built from TRBV29-1 and TRBJ2-2; TCRdb's D call of TRBD1 is untestable without DNA. The CDR3 runs 17 residues. Germline V gene sequence: CDR1 SQVTM, CDR2 ANQGSEA.

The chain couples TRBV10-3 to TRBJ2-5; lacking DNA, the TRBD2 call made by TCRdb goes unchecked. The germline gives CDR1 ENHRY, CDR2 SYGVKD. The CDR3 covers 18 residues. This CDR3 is CAISPWTSGGSGFETQYF.

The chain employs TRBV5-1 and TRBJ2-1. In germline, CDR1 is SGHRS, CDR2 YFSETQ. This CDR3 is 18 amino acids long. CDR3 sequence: CASSRRTPLSSSYNEQFF.

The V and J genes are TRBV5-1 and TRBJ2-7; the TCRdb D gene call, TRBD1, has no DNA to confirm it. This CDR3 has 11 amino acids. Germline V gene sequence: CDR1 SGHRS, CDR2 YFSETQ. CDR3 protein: CASSLGTEQYF.

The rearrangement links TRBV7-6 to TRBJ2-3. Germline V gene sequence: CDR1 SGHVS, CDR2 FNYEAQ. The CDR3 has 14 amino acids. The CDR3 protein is CASAEGTSSYTQYF.

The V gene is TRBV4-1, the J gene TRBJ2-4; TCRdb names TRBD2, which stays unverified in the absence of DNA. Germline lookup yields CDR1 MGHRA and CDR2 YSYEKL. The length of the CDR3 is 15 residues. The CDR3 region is CASSQTGTSRSIQYF.

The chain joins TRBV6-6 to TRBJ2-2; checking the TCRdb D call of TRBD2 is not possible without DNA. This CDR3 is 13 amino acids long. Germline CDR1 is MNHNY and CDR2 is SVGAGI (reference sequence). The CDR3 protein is CASSQRSTGELFF.

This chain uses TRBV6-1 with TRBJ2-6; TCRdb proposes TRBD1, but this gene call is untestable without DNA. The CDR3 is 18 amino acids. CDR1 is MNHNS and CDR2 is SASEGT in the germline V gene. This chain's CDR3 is CASSPAWGFDSGANVLTF.

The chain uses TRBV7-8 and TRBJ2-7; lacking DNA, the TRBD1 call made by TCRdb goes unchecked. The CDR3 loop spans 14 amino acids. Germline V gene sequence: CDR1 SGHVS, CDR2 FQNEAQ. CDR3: CASTTGTATLEQYF.

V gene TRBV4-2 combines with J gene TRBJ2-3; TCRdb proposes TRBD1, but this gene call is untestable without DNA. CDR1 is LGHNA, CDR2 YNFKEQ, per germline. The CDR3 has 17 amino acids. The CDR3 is CASSQERGGGVTDTQYF.

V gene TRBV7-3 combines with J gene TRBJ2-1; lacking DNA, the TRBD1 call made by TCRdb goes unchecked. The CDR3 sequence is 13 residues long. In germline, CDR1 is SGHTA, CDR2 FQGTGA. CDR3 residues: CASSSQGYNEQFF.

CDR3 region: CASSLLRGVYGYTF. The chain couples TRBV28 to TRBJ1-2; the D gene TCRdb calls, TRBD1, cannot be checked with no DNA. Germline V gene data show CDR1 as MDHEN and CDR2 as SYDVKM. CDR3 size: 14 residues.

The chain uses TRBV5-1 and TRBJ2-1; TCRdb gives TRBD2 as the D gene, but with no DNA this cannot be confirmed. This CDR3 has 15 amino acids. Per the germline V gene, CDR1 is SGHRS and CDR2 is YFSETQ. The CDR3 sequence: CASSSGRGSYNEQFF.

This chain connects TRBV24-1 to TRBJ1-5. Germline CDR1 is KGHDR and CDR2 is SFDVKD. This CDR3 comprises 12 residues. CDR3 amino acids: CATSDHMKPQHF.

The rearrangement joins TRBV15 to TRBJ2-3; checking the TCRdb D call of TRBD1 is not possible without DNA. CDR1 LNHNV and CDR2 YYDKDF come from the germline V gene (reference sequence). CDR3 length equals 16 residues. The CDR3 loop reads CATSRGGLWLSDTQYF.

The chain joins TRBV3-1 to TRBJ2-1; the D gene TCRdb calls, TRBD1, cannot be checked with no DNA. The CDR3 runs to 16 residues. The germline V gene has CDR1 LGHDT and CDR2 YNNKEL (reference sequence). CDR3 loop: CASSQDKGQGYNEQFF.

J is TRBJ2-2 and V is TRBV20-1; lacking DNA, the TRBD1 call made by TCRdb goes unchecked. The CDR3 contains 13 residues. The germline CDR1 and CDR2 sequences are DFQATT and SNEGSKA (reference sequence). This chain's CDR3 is CSAPPRGTGELFF.

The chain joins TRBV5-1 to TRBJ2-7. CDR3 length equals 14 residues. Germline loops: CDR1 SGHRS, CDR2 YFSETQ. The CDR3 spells CASSGTAARREQYF.

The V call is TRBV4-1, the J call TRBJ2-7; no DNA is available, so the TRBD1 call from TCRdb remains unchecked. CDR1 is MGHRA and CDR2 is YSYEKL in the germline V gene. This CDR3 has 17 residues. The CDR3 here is CASSQFPRGDRTYEQYF.